A single sample gave rise to the 10 T cell receptor beta chains below, sequenced in a study of T cell responses to AZD1222 COVID-19 vaccine. The table came from immunoSEQ multiplex PCR; TCRdb's copy has only in-frame clones and leaves some out. The sample lists under 200,000 clones, 88% occurring once. The source material was peripheral blood, sampled 28 days after the second AZD1222 dose. The source of these receptors is an adult who received the AZD1222 COVID-19 vaccine.

This clone was seen a single time. The chain combines TRBV30 with TRBJ2-1, with TRBD1 identical over 7 bases. The germline gives CDR1 GTSNPN, CDR2 SVGIG (reference sequence). With 4 bases clipped from V and 3 bases from J, the junction kept 6 bases outside the gene matches. CDR3 length: 14 residues. For the CDR3, the DNA is TGTGCCTGGATCCCCGGGACAGTCTACAATGAGCAGTTCTTC. This encodes CAWIPGTVYNEQFF.

The chain recombines TRBV30 with TRBJ1-4, with a possible D match to TRBD1 (6 bases). CDR3 length: 13 amino acids. V was trimmed by 2 bases and J by 7 bases, leaving 11 bases between them. Germline values: CDR1 GTSNPN, CDR2 SVGIG (reference sequence). The CDR3 reads CAWSSGAAEKLFF. The CDR3, as DNA: TGTGCCTGGAGTTCAGGGGCGGCTGAAAAACTGTTTTTT.

The chain carries TRBV7-2 and TRBJ1-2, with a weak D call TRBD1 (5 bases). Trimming pared 1 base from V and 1 base from J, leaving 10 bases between. Looked up from germline, CDR1 is SGHTA and CDR2 is FQGNSA. This CDR3 is 15 amino acids long. CDR3: CASSLVWGSNYGYTF. In DNA, the CDR3 is TGTGCCAGCAGCTTAGTATGGGGGAGTAACTATGGCTACACCTTC.

The V and J genes are TRBV7-3 and TRBJ2-2; D call uncertain. Germline loops: CDR1 SGHTA, CDR2 FQGTGA. The CDR3 loop spans 15 amino acids. V lost 3 bases and J lost 7, with 15 bases in between. CDR3 in DNA: TGTGCCAGCAGCTTTCTGGGTCCTGGCGACGGGGAGCTGTTTTTT. Translated: CASSFLGPGDGELFF. The variable domain in full, with the rest retrieved from reference TRBV7-3 and TRBJ2-2, is GAGVSQTPSNKVTEKGKYVELRCDPISGHTALYWYRQSLGQGPEFLIYFQGTGAADDSGLPNDRFFAVRPEGSVSTLKIQRTERGDSAVYLCASSFLGPGDGELFFGEGSRLTVL.

In its sample, this clone was seen once. The chain links TRBV18 to TRBJ2-5, with 7 bases that match TRBD1. Germline V CDR1 and CDR2: KGHSH, LQKENI. J lost 2 bases, V lost 0 bases, and 12 bases had no gene match. The CDR3 has 18 residues. The CDR3, as DNA: TGTGCCAGCTCACCACCAATCCTTCCAGACAGGGAACAAGAGACCCAGTACTTC. Translation: CASSPPILPDREQETQYF.

The chain employs TRBV5-6 and TRBJ1-4; possibly TRBD1 for D (6 bases). Germline assignment: CDR1 SGHDT and CDR2 YYEEEE. Trimming took 4 bases from V and 5 from J, leaving 15 bases between them. The CDR3 has 15 amino acids. This CDR3 reads CASSPVQGQNEKLFF. DNA for the CDR3: TGTGCCAGCAGCCCTGTGCAGGGGCAAAATGAAAAACTGTTTTTT.

The CDR3 sequence: CASSHRAGTSYEQYF. As DNA, the CDR3 is TGTGCCAGCAGCCATCGAGCGGGAACATCCTACGAGCAGTACTTC. The gene calls are TRBV14 and TRBJ2-7, with TRBD2 matching over 7 bases. V trimming: 3 bases; J trimming: 1 base; junction bases outside the gene matches: 6. The CDR3 sequence is 15 residues long. CDR1 and CDR2 from the germline V gene are SGHDN and FVKESK.

This chain uses TRBV27 with TRBJ1-4; 7 bases are shared with TRBD1. Unmatched junction bases numbered 4, after V lost 5 bases and J lost 7 bases. The CDR3 is made up of 13 amino acids. The germline V gene has CDR1 MNHEY and CDR2 SMNVEV (reference sequence). DNA of the CDR3: TGTGCCAGCAGTAGGGACAGATTTGAAAAACTGTTTTTT. Protein sequence: CASSRDRFEKLFF.

The chain couples TRBV30 to TRBJ1-1; possible D gene TRBD1, 5 bases. The germline V gene has CDR1 GTSNPN and CDR2 SVGIG (reference sequence). The CDR3 consists of 15 residues. Trimming pared 0 bases from V and 3 bases from J, leaving 14 bases between. CDR3 sequence (DNA): TGTGCCTGGAGTGTACATCTAGGGGTTGACACTGAAGCTTTCTTT. Protein: CAWSVHLGVDTEAFF.

This clone was observed once. The chain has TRBV29-1 and TRBJ1-3, with 7 bases lining up with TRBD1. Germline V CDR1 and CDR2: SQVTM, ANQGSEA. There are 16 residues in the CDR3. With V trimmed by 6 bases and J by 0 bases, 11 bases remained unmatched. The CDR3: CSVSSTGSTSGNTIYF. CDR3 bases: TGCAGCGTGAGCTCGACAGGGTCGACCTCTGGAAACACCATATATTTT.